The clone carrying this TCR beta chain was counted ten times or more. These data are taken from a study of regulatory T cells in long-lasting Graves disease. About the study: Prior antithyroid drug treatment in newly diagnosed Graves' patients lasted under 3 months.

Combining iRepertoire HTBI primers with Arm-PCR of CDR3 regions, the authors built TCR beta libraries. TCRdb used MiXCR to reprocess the multiplex PCR reads, holding one entry per CDR3 protein. The repertoire consists of about 620,000 distinct CDR3 sequences, with about 16% occurring once and the leading ten covering roughly 18%. Trimming cost V 7 bases and J 2 bases; bases outside gene matches: 11. The CDR3 loop spans 16 amino acids. CDR1 is MDHEN and CDR2 is SYDVKM in the germline V gene. Time point in this sample: newly diagnosed GD, antithyroid drugs for less than 3 months. The TCR library was made from RNA that had been extracted from PBMCs in TRIzol. These data also formed part of another study, on T cells in Graves' hyperthyroidism and ophthalmopathy. That report adds: Carried out on the TCR CDR3, a first-round RT-PCR used the HTBI primer set.

The TCR was taken from a woman in her 30s with Graves disease. The J gene is TRBJ2-7, the V gene TRBV28, with TRBD1 matching over 10 bases. This sample comprised peripheral blood mononuclear cells (PBMCs), obtained at new diagnosis, from a patient treated with antithyroid drugs. The CDR3 region has the DNA TGTGCCAGCAACCCTCCCCGGACAGGGGGGACCTACGAGCAGTACTTC. The encoded protein is CASNPPRTGGTYEQYF.